This T cell receptor beta chain appears in the sequencing data of a study of cytomegalovirus exposure and HLA in healthy donors. Findings and limits, study-wide: In a later analysis, across HLA loci, associated TCR counts were highest for DRB1, lowest for HLA-C. The study had only CMV serostatus as immune exposure information. Within an earlier analysis, most TCR beta V segments proved productive either about 90% or about 30% of the time. Using a false discovery rate of 0.05, a later analysis showed that 15,000 to 20,000 TCR beta sequences were associated with HLA alleles.

The PCR made use of 60 Vbeta and 13 Jbeta primers. Assay: immunoSEQ multiplex PCR; the TCRdb copy retains only in-frame clones and omits some. This repertoire shows 150,000 to 200,000 clones, about four fifths found once; its top ten account for 8.5%. With respect to this clone: Its antigen is undetermined.

The sequence derives from a male donor in good health and CMV-seropositive. The sequenced sample was PBMCs.

The CDR3 sequence is CASSVAGTSGGERETQYF. The CDR3 coding sequence is TGTGCCAGCAGCGTAGCCGGGACTAGCGGAGGAGAGCGGGAGACCCAGTACTTC. V gene TRBV9 combines with J gene TRBJ2-5; 11 bases are shared with TRBD2. With V trimmed by 0 bases and J by 5 bases, 12 bases remained unmatched. In germline, CDR1 is SGDLS, CDR2 YYNGEE. The CDR3 is made up of 18 amino acids. The full variable domain, rest sourced from reference TRBV9 and TRBJ2-5, is DSGVTQTPKHLITATGQRVTLRCSPRSGDLSVYWYQQSLDQGLQFLIQYYNGEERAKGNILERFSAQQFPDLHSELNLSSLELGDSALYFCASSVAGTSGGERETQYFGPGTRLLVL.